This TCR beta chain is drawn from a study of blood T cell repertoires in COVID-19. Study at large: Collection of acute and convalescent COVID-19 samples took place in the United States, Italy and Spain. T cells, B-cell-depleted T cells, or PBMCs supplied cDNA or gDNA.

Authors' analysis steps: Scientists estimated how many nucleated cells there were by amplifying reference gene primers. Sequencing used immunoSEQ multiplex PCR; TCRdb keeps in-frame clones, though not all of them. The V and J calls and the clone size are those of that table, but D and trimming were determined from the DNA. The sample consists of about 47,000 clones, roughly 86% of them appearing once. The length of the CDR3 is 12 residues. Trimming removed 3 bases at V and 0 bases at J, with 2 bases between. Germline loops: CDR1 MDHEN, CDR2 SYDVKM. The genes are TRBV28 and TRBJ1-1; the D is unclear. Specimen: peripheral blood. The clonotype was recovered from a man older than 75 with active or convalescent COVID-19. The CDR3 DNA reads TGTGCCAGCAGTTTCATGAACACTGAAGCTTTCTTT. Translated: CASSFMNTEAFF.